What follows are 8 T cell receptor beta chains derived from one specimen sequenced in a study of cytotoxic CD8 clonotypes in ibrutinib-treated CLL. Sequenced by immunoSEQ multiplex PCR; TCRdb stores in-frame clones only, minus some. Among 160,000 or so clones listed, 70% to 85% were seen once. The input for sequencing was PBMCs, taken after 12 months of ibrutinib treatment. The receptors were sampled from a human donor with chronic lymphocytic leukemia.

The chain joins TRBV7-2 to TRBJ1-3; D gene unclear. The ends were cut back, 5 bases at V and 2 bases at J, with 10 bases in the middle. CDR3 length equals 14 residues. Germline V CDR1 and CDR2: SGHTA, FQGNSA. The CDR3 loop is CASSQDSAGNTIYF. The CDR3 nucleotides are TGTGCCAGCAGCCAGGACTCAGCTGGAAACACCATATATTTT.

The V and J genes are TRBV7-6 and TRBJ2-1; D gene ambiguous. Trimming cost V 3 bases and J 4 bases, with 16 bases left between them. The CDR3 consists of 16 residues. Germline CDR1 SGHVS, CDR2 FNYEAQ. The CDR3 is CASSFTSGTSYNEQFF. The CDR3 DNA follows: TGTGCCAGCAGCTTTACTTCGGGTACTTCGTACAATGAGCAGTTCTTC.

This clone was observed a single time. The DNA of the CDR3 is TGCGCCAGCAGCCAAGCTAGCGGGGAGTTGGATACGCAGTATTTT. It codes for CASSQASGELDTQYF. J is TRBJ2-3 and V is TRBV4-3; 9 positions match TRBD2. This CDR3 spans 15 amino acids. CDR1 and CDR2 from the germline V gene are LGHNA and YSLEER. Trimming removed 1 base from V and 6 bases from J; junction bases left unmatched: 5.

J is TRBJ1-6 and V is TRBV2; 9 bases are shared with TRBD1. This CDR3 is built from 13 residues. The ends lost 10 bases at V and 10 bases at J; junction bases unmatched: 8. Germline V gene sequence: CDR1 SNHLY, CDR2 FYNNEI. The CDR3 spells CAIPGQGESPLHF. CDR3 DNA: TGTGCCATCCCGGGACAGGGAGAGTCACCCCTCCACTTT.

The chain uses TRBV6-5 and TRBJ2-1; 12 bases map to TRBD2. V dropped 6 bases and J dropped 4; count of bases not matched to a gene: 4. The CDR3 sequence is 15 residues long. The germline gives CDR1 MNHEY, CDR2 SVGAGI. The CDR3 here is CASSPGTSGYNEQFF. The CDR3 DNA sequence: TGTGCCAGCAGCCCCGGGACTAGCGGGTACAATGAGCAGTTCTTC.

J is TRBJ2-2 and V is TRBV4-3, with TRBD2 matching 13 bases. J lost 7 bases, V lost 0 bases, and 8 bases had no gene match. Per germline, CDR1 LGHNA and CDR2 YSLEER. The CDR3 has 18 residues. This CDR3 reads CASSQEVTSGGFIGELFF. In DNA form, the CDR3 reads TGCGCCAGCAGCCAAGAGGTGACTAGCGGGGGGTTTATCGGGGAGCTGTTTTTT.

This clone was counted a single time. V and J are TRBV2 and TRBJ1-2; D call uncertain. Germline loops: CDR1 SNHLY, CDR2 FYNNEI. The CDR3 consists of 13 residues. V was shortened by 7 bases and J by 6 bases, with 15 bases between the two germline ends. The CDR3 region is CASKRQEKDGYTF. The CDR3 DNA reads as TGTGCCAGCAAACGGCAGGAAAAGGATGGCTACACCTTC.

The chain recombines TRBV7-2 with TRBJ2-1; D is possibly TRBD1 (6 bases). Trimming took off 0 bases at V and 6 bases at J, with 12 bases between the two ends. CDR1 and CDR2 (germline): SGHTA, FQGNSA. The CDR3 contains 15 residues. Here the CDR3 reads CASSLAGASSNEQFF. Here the CDR3 DNA reads TGTGCCAGCAGCTTAGCGGGGGCTAGTTCCAATGAGCAGTTCTTC.